This entry concerns a single TCR beta chain. The antigen is unknown. With V trimmed by 4 bases and J by 5 bases, 3 bases remained unmatched. This CDR3 is 14 amino acids long. Germline lookup yields CDR1 SGHTA and CDR2 FQGNSA. The sample belongs to a study of vaccination and CD4 T cells after COVID-19. General observations from the study: SARS-CoV-2-reactive clonotypes rose nonsignificantly, with the median going from about 20 to 38. Convalescent patients displayed a median 86.3% of reactive clones emerging only post-vaccination.

Using its own MiXCR run on the PCR reads, TCRdb lists one record per CDR3 protein. The sample has about 21,000 distinct CDR3 sequences, around 57% seen once. This chain connects TRBV7-2 to TRBJ2-5; 11 positions match TRBD2. The sample consisted of CD4+ T cells from blood, taken before SARS-CoV-2 vaccination. The sequence was obtained from a human donor who had recovered from COVID-19. CDR3 loop: CASSYRTSGETQYF. CDR3 bases: TGTGCCAGCAGCTATAGGACTAGCGGGGAGACCCAGTACTTC.